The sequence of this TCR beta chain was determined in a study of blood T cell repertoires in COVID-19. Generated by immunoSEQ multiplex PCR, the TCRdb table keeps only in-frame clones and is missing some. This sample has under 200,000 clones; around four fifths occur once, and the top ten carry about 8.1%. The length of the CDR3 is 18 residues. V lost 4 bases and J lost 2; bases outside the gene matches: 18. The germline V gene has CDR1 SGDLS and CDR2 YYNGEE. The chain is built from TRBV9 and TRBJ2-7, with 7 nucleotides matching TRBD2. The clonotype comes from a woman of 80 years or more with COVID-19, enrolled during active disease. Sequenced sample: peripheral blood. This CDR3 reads CASSPPTILTSRTYEQYF. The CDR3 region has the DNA TGTGCCAGCAGCCCCCCCACCATATTGACTAGCAGAACCTACGAGCAGTACTTC.